This entry describes one T cell receptor (beta chain). The target antigen is unknown. TCRdb's table, derived via immunoSEQ multiplex PCR, lists solely in-frame clones and lacks some. The sample consists of 40,000 or so clones, more than 80% of them appearing once. This sample is drawn from a study of OX40 agonist ivuxolimab in advanced cancers. Study overall: Among those enrolled, mean age was roughly 55 years (range 23 to 79) and 75% to 85% were male.

Whole-study findings and limits: Researchers report that CD8+ T cells had, on average, more expanded clones than CD4+. There was clonal expansion of CD4+ and CD8+ blood T cells by week 6 at 0.1 to 3.0 mg/kg.

Collection of blood occurred at baseline, at cycle 4 day 1, and at cycle 7 day 1. V lost 4 bases and J lost 7; bases outside the gene matches: 7. Germline assignment: CDR1 WNHNN and CDR2 SYGVQD (reference sequence). CDR3 size: 14 residues. The sequencing here drew on CD4+ or CD8+ T cells sorted from blood, taken in a trial of the OX40 agonist ivuxolimab. This sequence was found in an adult with an advanced solid tumor such as melanoma, head and neck, liver or kidney cancer. The rearrangement links TRBV10-1 to TRBJ2-1; 7 bases map to TRBD2. CDR3 DNA sequence: TGCGCCAGCAGTGTGGGCGGGAGAACTAATGAGCAGTTCTTC. Its translation: CASSVGGRTNEQFF.